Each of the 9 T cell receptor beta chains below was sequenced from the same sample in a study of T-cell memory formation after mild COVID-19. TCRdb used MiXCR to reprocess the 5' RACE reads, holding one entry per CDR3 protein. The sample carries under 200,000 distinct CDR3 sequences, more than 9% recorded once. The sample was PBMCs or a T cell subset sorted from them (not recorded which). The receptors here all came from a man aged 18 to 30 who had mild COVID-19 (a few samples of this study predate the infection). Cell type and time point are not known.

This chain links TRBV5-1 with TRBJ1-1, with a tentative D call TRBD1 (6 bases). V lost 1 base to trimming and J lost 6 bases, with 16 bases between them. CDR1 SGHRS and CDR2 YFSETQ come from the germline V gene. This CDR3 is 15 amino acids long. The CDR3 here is CASSLSAGEWAEAFF. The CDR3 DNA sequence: TGCGCCAGCAGCTTGTCAGCAGGGGAATGGGCTGAAGCTTTCTTT.

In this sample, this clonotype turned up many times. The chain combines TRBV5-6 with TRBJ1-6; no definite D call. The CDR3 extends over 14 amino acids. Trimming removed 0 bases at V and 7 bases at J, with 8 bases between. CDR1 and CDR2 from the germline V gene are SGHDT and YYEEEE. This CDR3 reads CASSLGQRNSPLHF. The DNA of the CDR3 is TGTGCCAGCAGCTTGGGCCAGAGAAATTCACCCCTCCACTTT. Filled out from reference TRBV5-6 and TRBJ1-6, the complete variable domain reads DAGVTQSPTHLIKTRGQQVTLRCSPKSGHDTVSWYQQALGQGPQFIFQYYEEEERQRGNFPDRFSGHQFPNYSSELNVNALLLGDSALYLCASSLGQRNSPLHFGNGTRLTVT.

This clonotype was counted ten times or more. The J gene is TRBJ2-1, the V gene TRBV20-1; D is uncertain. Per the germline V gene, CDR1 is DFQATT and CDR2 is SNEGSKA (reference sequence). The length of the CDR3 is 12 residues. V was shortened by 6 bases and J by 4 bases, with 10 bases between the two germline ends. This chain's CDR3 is CSATQEYNEQFF. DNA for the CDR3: TGCAGTGCAACTCAGGAGTACAATGAGCAGTTCTTC.

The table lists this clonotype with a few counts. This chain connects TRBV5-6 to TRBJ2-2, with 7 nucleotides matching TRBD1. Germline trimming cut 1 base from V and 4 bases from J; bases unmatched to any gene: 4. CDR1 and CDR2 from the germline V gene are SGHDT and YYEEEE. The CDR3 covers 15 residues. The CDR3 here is CASSLRGPVTGELFF. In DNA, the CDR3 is TGTGCCAGCAGCTTGAGGGGGCCCGTCACCGGGGAGCTGTTTTTT. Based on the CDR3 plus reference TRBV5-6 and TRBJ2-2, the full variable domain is DAGVTQSPTHLIKTRGQQVTLRCSPKSGHDTVSWYQQALGQGPQFIFQYYEEEERQRGNFPDRFSGHQFPNYSSELNVNALLLGDSALYLCASSLRGPVTGELFFGEGSRLTVL.

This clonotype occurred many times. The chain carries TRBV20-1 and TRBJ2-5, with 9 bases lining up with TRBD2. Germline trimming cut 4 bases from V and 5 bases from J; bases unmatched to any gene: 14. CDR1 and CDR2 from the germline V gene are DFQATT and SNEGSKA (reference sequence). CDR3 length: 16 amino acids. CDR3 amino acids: CSATPFARGGSETQYF. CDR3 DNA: TGCAGTGCTACACCCTTTGCGCGGGGGGGCTCTGAGACCCAGTACTTC.

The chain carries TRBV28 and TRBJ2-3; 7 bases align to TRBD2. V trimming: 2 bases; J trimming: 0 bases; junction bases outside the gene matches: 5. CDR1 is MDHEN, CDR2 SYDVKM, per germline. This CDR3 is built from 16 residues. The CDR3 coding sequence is TGTGCCAGCAGTTTACACGGGGGGACTAGCACAGATACGCAGTATTTT. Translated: CASSLHGGTSTDTQYF.

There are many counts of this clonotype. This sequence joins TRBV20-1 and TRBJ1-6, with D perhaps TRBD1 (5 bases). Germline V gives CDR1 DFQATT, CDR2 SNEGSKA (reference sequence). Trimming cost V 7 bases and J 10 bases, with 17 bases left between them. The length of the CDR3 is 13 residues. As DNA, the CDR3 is TGCAGTGTCAACCCAGGGAACGTCTCACCCCTCCACTTT. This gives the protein CSVNPGNVSPLHF.

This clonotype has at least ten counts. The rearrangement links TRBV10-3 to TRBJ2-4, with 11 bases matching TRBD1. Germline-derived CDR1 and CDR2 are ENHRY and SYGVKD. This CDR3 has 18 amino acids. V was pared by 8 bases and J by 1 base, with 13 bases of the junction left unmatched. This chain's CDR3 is CAISSGTGGRLAKNIQYF. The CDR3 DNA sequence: TGTGCCATCTCGTCCGGGACAGGGGGGAGGTTGGCCAAAAACATTCAGTACTTC.

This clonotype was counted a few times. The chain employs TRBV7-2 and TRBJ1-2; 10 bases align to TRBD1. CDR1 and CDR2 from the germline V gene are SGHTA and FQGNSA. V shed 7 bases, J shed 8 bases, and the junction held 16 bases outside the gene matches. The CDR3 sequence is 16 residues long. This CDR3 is CASTLVGTGDLYGYTF. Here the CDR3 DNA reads TGTGCCAGCACCCTCGTCGGGACAGGGGACCTATACGGCTACACCTTC.